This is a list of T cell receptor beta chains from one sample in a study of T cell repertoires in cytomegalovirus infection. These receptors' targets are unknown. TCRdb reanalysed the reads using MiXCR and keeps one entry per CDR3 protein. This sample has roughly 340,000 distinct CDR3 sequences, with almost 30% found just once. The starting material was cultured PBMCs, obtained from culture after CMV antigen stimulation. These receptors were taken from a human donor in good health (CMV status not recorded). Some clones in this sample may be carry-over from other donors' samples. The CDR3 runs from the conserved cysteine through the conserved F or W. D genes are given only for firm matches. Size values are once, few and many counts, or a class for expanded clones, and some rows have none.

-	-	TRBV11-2	CASSPAGAGGYTF
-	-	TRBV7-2	CASSPPDNEQFF
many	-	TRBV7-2	CASSPGGARNTQYF
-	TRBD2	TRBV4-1	CASSQEGGRITGELFF
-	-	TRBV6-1	CASRRDHRDYYNEQFF
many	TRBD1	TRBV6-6	CASSSRQGDYEQYF
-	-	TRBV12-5	CASGLKGGQPQHF
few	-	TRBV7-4	CASSLPRGANEKLFF
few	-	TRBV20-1	CSANFGGGVKSYEQYF
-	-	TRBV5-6	CASSPPDRNNSPLHF
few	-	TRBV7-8	CASSLDGGLGDGYTF
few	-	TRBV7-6	CASSLGSGLPNEKLFF
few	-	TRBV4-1	CASSQGESPGTDTQYF
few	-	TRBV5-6	CASSLEPGRNSPLHF
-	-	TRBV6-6	CASRDTSNQPQHF
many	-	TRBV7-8	CASSFPSDGSYEQYF
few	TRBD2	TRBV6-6	CASREKLAEGYEQYF
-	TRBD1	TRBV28	CASRPQGTVNTEAFF
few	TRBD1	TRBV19	CASSIADRLGDEQYF
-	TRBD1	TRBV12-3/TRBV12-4	CASRTVPGQGADSEAFF
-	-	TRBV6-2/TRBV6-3	CASSYSRGAQHF
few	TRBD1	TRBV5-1	CASSPLTGGYETQYF
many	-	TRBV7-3	CASSSLPGKTQHF
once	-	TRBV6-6	CASKGATGELFF
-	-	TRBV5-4	CASSHPGQIYNEQFF
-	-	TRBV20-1	CSADRRANYGYTF
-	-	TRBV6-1	CASRSSSTDTQYF
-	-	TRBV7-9	CASTQRGVGTEAFF
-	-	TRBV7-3	CASSPRTQNTGELFF
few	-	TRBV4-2	CASSQETTNYGYTF
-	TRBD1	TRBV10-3	CAISESPGQGVSGNTIYF
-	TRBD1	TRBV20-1	CSAPDRVVGNEQFF
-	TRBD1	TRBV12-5	CASGLDYRDREAHEQFF
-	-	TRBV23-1	CASNPWRASLQAKVEKLFF
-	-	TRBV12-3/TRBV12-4	CASSRQVYNSPLHF
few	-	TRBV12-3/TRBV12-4	CASSPARRSNPLQETQYF
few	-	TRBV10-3	CAISDQGGGSYEQYF
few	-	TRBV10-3	CAIKTGDSPLHF
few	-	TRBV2	CARSGHQNEAFF
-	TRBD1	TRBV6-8	CASTRTGAGELFF
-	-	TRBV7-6	CASNIGPGVNYGYTF
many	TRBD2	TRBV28	CASSFFLAGEATQYF
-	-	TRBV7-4	CASSPRGGYGSYEQYF
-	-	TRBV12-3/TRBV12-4	CASSLGPGEGYTF
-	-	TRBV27	CASSFRGGRGETQYF
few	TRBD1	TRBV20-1	CSAPTGQGDQPQHF
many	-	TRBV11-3	CASSVTPNTEAFF
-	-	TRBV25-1	CASRDQSSYEQYF
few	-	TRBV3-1	CASSQEGTSYEQYF
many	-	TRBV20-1	CSARDHRASSYNSPLHF
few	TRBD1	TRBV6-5	CASSRLGQGVEKLFF
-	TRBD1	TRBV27	CASSPRDRGLNTEAFF
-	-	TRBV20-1	CSAPYVGHNEQFF
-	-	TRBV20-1	CSVERSSYNEQFF
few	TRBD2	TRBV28	CASSSLPGLAGVDQILTYNEQFF
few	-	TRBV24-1	CATSATEGDGYTF
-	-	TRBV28	CASGTHWQPQHF